The TCR beta chain under discussion was sequenced for a study of PD-1 blockade in classical Hodgkin lymphoma. Study results and limitations: The drivers behind the repertoire differences, possibly disease activity or prior therapy, remain undefined. Those starting nivolumab under 1 year post-ASCT were excluded. Reports indicated that newly diagnosed patients had lower baseline TCR diversity than healthy donors did. Compared with baseline, CD4+ but not CD8+ TCR diversity had risen significantly by C4D1.

This table comes from immunoSEQ multiplex PCR, and its TCRdb copy is limited to in-frame clones, with some not included. The sample lists roughly 50,000 clones, roughly 89% occurring once. Germline assignment: CDR1 SGHDT and CDR2 YYEEEE. V lost 6 bases and J 3 bases, leaving 13 bases between the germline ends. This CDR3 is 14 amino acids long. The time point: cycle 4 day 1 (C4D1), after 5 to 7 weeks of nivolumab. Every one of the patients relapsed after autologous stem cell transplantation (brentuximab vedotin exposure was variable). Of note for this clone: Its antigen is not known.

The V and J genes are TRBV5-6 and TRBJ1-3; TRBD1 is a possible D gene (6 bases). This TCR came from a human donor with classical Hodgkin lymphoma. Sequences were derived from peripheral blood mononuclear cells (PBMCs), sampled before the fourth cycle of nivolumab. CDR3 in DNA: TGTGCCAGCATGTTCAGGGGAGGTGGAAACACCATATATTTT. It specifies CASMFRGGGNTIYF.